The clone carrying this TCR beta chain was seen a handful of times. Antigen unknown. These data are taken from a study of T-cell memory formation after mild COVID-19. The wider study: Clusters were largely donor specific.

Study outcomes and limitations: The authors did not confirm SARS-CoV-2 specificity of second-wave clones peaking day 37. CD4+ bias marked clones expanding day 15 to 37, unlike balanced contracting clones.

MiXCR, applied by TCRdb to the 5' RACE reads, yields one record per CDR3 protein. Seen here are 300,000 to 400,000 distinct CDR3 sequences, about 21% observed once, and the top ten hold approximately 12%. V shed 6 bases and J 9 bases; nucleotides not matched to a gene: 8. The CDR3 covers 14 residues. Material for sequencing was PBMCs or a T cell subset sorted from them (not recorded which). J is TRBJ2-1 and V is TRBV12-3 or TRBV12-4; the match to TRBD2 covers 10 bases. The clonotype originates from an adult woman who had mild COVID-19 (a few samples of this study predate the infection). Cell type and time point are not known. The DNA of the CDR3 is TGTGCCAGCAGCACTAGCGGGGAAAGTAGTGAGCAGTTCTTC. It codes for CASSTSGESSEQFF.